The clone carrying this TCR beta chain was seen a few times. What it recognizes is unknown. These data come from a study of T cells in Graves' hyperthyroidism and ophthalmopathy. Findings of the study overall: Most clonotypes expanded in the thyroid (above 0.001) were also present in blood.

V was shortened by 2 bases and J by 2 bases, with 12 bases between the two germline ends. This CDR3 is built from 15 residues. Per germline, CDR1 LGHNA and CDR2 YSLEER. RNA transcripts served as the template for amplifying TCR beta CDR3 regions. A set of HTBI primers served as the primers for a first-round RT-PCR of the TCR CDR3. TCRdb fed the multiplex PCR reads into MiXCR, producing one record per CDR3 protein. The sample holds a few hundred thousand distinct CDR3 sequences, about a sixth seen once. Absence of ophthalmopathy progression within 18 months defined stable Graves' hyperthyroidism. The chain links TRBV4-3 to TRBJ1-2; D possibly corresponds to TRBD1 (5 bases). The TCR comes from a man aged 40-49 years with Graves' hyperthyroidism. Sample: blood. The CDR3 DNA reads TGCGCCAGCAGCCAAAGGGGAGGGGTGAACTATGGCTACACCTTC. Its protein product is CASSQRGGVNYGYTF.